This T cell receptor beta chain was obtained from a study of T cell repertoires in cytomegalovirus infection. In regard to this clonotype: The antigen remains undetermined.

TCRdb fed the reads into MiXCR, producing one record per CDR3 protein. Among some 560,000 distinct CDR3 sequences listed, over 35% were seen once. The CDR3 is 14 amino acids. V lost 3 bases and J lost 9; bases outside the gene matches: 11. Per the germline V gene, CDR1 is DFQATT and CDR2 is SNEGSKA (reference sequence). The TCR sequence derives from a human donor in good health (CMV status not recorded). Some clones in this sample may be carry-over from other donors' samples. The sample was cultured PBMCs, taken from culture after CMV antigen stimulation. The chain couples TRBV20-1 to TRBJ2-1, with TRBD2 matching over 7 bases. The CDR3 region has the DNA TGCAGTGCTAGGGCGGGGCTAGCGGAGAGTGAGCAGTTCTTC. This encodes CSARAGLAESEQFF.